The rows below give T cell receptor beta chains drawn from one sample of a study of T-cell memory formation after mild COVID-19. TCRdb processed the 5' RACE reads anew with MiXCR; each CDR3 protein has one entry. In the table there are tens of thousands of distinct CDR3 sequences, more than 10% of which are singletons. The sample taken for sequencing was PBMCs or a T cell subset sorted from them (not recorded which). These receptors came from an adult woman who had mild COVID-19 (a few samples of this study predate the infection). Cell type and time point are not known. The CDR3 runs from the conserved cysteine through the conserved F or W. The D gene is left open where the match is weak. Some rows mark clone size as missing; the rest say once, few, many or name a class of expanded clone.

TRBJ2-7 - TRBD2 TRBV27 15 TGTGCCAGCAGACCCCGAGGACTAGACTTCTACGAGCAGTACTTC CASRPRGLDFYEQYF
TRBJ2-1 - - TRBV11-2 15 TGTGCCAGCAGCCAGGTGGGCCCCTGGGCCAATGAGCAGTTCTTC CASSQVGPWANEQFF
TRBJ2-5 - - TRBV5-6 14 TGTGCCAGCAGCTTCGGCCAGTACCAAGAGACCCAGTACTTC CASSFGQYQETQYF
TRBJ2-5 few TRBD1 TRBV9 16 TGTGCCAGCAGCGTAAATGGTCAGGGGGTTGGAGAGACCCAGTACTTC CASSVNGQGVGETQYF
TRBJ2-7 few TRBD2 TRBV27 15 TGTGCCAGCAGTTTAGTCCCCGGGGGGGCGAGGGAGCAGTACTTC CASSLVPGGAREQYF
TRBJ2-1 - TRBD1 TRBV27 16 TGTGCCAGCAGTCTGCATCGACAGGGAGCTTACAATGAGCAGTTCTTC CASSLHRQGAYNEQFF
TRBJ2-1 few TRBD2 TRBV18 13 TGTGCCAGCTCACCACCGGGACTAGGACAGCAGTTCTTC CASSPPGLGQQFF
TRBJ2-7 few TRBD1 TRBV6-9 15 TGTGCCAGCACCGAGGGACAGGGGGCTTCCTACGAGCAGTACTTC CASTEGQGASYEQYF
TRBJ2-1 few - TRBV5-6 14 TGTGCCAGCAGCTTGGGTGTAGTGCTCAATGAGCAGTTCTTC CASSLGVVLNEQFF
TRBJ1-2 few - TRBV27 13 TGTGCCAGCAGTTTAAGAGTGAGTTATGGCTACACCTTC CASSLRVSYGYTF
TRBJ2-4 few TRBD1 TRBV28 14 TGTGCCAGCAACCAGGGGGACCCCAAAAACATTCAGTACTTC CASNQGDPKNIQYF
TRBJ2-3 few TRBD2 TRBV5-6 12 TGTGCCAGCACCCCGGGGGGGGATACGCAGTATTTT CASTPGGDTQYF
TRBJ2-1 - TRBD1 TRBV29-1 19 TGCAGCGCTTATGGCCGGTTGGGGGACATTACAGGGGAATTTATTGAGCAGTTCTTC CSAYGRLGDITGEFIEQFF
TRBJ1-1 - TRBD1 TRBV7-9 14 TGTGCCAGCCATGACGCACAGGGGTTTACTGAAGCTTTCTTT CASHDAQGFTEAFF
TRBJ2-3 few TRBD2 TRBV6-5 19 TGTGCCAGCAGTTACTCAGTCGTGAGGGCGGGGGGGCACACAGATACGCAGTATTTT CASSYSVVRAGGHTDTQYF
TRBJ2-1 few - TRBV21-1 20 TGTGCCAGCAGCAAAGCCGTGGGGTTAGCGGGAGAAGGCTCCTACAATGAGCAGTTCTTC CASSKAVGLAGEGSYNEQFF
TRBJ2-3 - TRBD1 TRBV29-1 15 TGCAGCGTTGGGGGGGACAGGGCCCCCACAGATACGCAGTATTTT CSVGGDRAPTDTQYF
TRBJ2-1 - - TRBV12-3/TRBV12-4 13 TGTGCCAGCGGACGCGGGTCCTACAATGAGCAGTTCTTC CASGRGSYNEQFF
TRBJ2-7 few - TRBV4-3 13 TGCGCCAGCAGCCTTGAGGGGGTCGACGAGCAGTACTTC CASSLEGVDEQYF
TRBJ2-7 - - TRBV12-2 15 TGTGCAAGTCGCGTGCTCCGGGACCATTCCTACGAGCAGTACTTC CASRVLRDHSYEQYF
TRBJ2-7 - - TRBV7-6 15 TGTGCCAGCAGCCCGGAGTGGGGGGCTCAGGACGAGCAGTACTTC CASSPEWGAQDEQYF
TRBJ2-1 - TRBD2 TRBV30 15 TGTGCCTGGGCCGCCGCTAGCGGGGGGGTCGATGAGCAGTTCTTC CAWAAASGGVDEQFF